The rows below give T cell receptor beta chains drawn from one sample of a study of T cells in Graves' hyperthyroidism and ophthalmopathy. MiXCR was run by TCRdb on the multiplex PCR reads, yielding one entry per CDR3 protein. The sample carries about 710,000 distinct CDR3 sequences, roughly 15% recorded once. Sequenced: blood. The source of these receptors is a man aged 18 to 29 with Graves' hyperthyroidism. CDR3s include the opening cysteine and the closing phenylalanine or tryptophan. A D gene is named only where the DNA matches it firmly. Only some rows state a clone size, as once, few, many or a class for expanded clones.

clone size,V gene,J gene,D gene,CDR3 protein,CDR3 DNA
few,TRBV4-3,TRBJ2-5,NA,CASSQDAHETQYF,TGCGCCAGCAGCCAAGATGCACACGAGACCCAGTACTTC
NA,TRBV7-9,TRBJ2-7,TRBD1,CASSLDRGVYEQYF,TGTGCCAGCAGCTTAGACAGGGGGGTCTACGAGCAGTACTTC
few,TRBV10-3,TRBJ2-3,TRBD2,CAISDPPTSGRMNTQYF,TGTGCCATCAGTGACCCCCCTACTAGCGGGAGAATGAATACGCAGTATTTT
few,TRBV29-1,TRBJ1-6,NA,CSVEVWQALHF,TGCAGCGTTGAGGTTTGGCAAGCCCTCCACTTT
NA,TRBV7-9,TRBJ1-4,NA,CASSSVQDANEKLFF,TGTGCCAGCAGCTCAGTACAGGACGCTAATGAAAAACTGTTTTTT
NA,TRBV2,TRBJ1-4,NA,CASSVSVLATNEKLFF,TGTGCCAGCAGTGTATCAGTCTTAGCAACTAATGAAAAACTGTTTTTT
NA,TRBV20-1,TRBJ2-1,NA,CSASGTFIPASSYNEQFF,TGCAGTGCTAGCGGTACGTTTATTCCGGCGAGCTCCTACAATGAGCAGTTCTTC
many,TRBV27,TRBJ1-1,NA,CASQGLVGPSEAFF,TGTGCCAGCCAGGGCCTTGTGGGGCCTAGCGAAGCTTTCTTT
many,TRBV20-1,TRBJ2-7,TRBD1,CSASRDRSEQYF,TGCAGTGCTAGTAGGGACAGGAGCGAGCAGTACTTC
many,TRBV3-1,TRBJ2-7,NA,CASSQVGGASSYEQYF,TGTGCCAGCAGCCAAGTAGGAGGGGCATCCTCCTACGAGCAGTACTTC
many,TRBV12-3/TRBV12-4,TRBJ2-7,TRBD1,CASRLGQGAYEQYF,TGTGCCAGCAGGTTGGGACAGGGGGCGTACGAGCAGTACTTC
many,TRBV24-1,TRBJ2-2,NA,CATLGLTGELFF,TGTGCCACCCTGGGACTCACCGGGGAGCTGTTTTTT
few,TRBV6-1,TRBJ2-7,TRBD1,CASSEYGTGYEQYF,TGTGCCAGCAGTGAATATGGGACAGGCTACGAGCAGTACTTC
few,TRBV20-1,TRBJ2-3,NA,CSTFPGNRTDTQYF,TGCAGTACCTTTCCGGGAAACCGCACAGATACGCAGTATTTT
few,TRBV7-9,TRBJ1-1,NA,CASSLGGNAEAFF,TGTGCCAGCAGCTTGGGGGGTAACGCTGAAGCTTTCTTT
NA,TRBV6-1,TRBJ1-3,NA,CASSMGRISGNTIYF,TGTGCCAGCAGTATGGGACGGATCTCTGGAAACACCATATATTTT
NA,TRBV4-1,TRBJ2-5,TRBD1,CASSQFGTGGRQETQYF,TGCGCCAGCAGCCAATTCGGGACAGGGGGGAGACAAGAGACCCAGTACTTC
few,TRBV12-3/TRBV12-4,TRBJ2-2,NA,CASSFGQGYGELFF,TGTGCCAGCAGTTTTGGGCAGGGCTACGGGGAGCTGTTTTTT
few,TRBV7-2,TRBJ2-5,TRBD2,CASRTSGRKQETQYF,TGTGCCAGTCGGACTAGCGGGAGGAAACAAGAGACCCAGTACTTC
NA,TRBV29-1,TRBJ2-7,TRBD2,CSVRRGSSYEQYF,TGCAGCGTGAGGCGGGGGAGCTCCTACGAGCAGTACTTC
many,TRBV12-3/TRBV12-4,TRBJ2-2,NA,CASSLTPAGTGELFF,TGTGCCAGCAGTTTAACCCCGGCGGGCACCGGGGAGCTGTTTTTT
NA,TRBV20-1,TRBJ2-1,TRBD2,CSAPTSGTLRNEQFF,TGCAGTGCTCCAACTAGCGGGACATTACGCAATGAGCAGTTCTTC
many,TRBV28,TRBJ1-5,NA,CASSIQLGAGNQPQHF,TGTGCCAGCAGTATACAATTAGGAGCTGGCAATCAGCCCCAGCATTTT
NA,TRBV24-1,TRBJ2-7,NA,CATSHGTTYEQYF,TGTGCCACCAGCCACGGGACAACTTACGAGCAGTACTTC
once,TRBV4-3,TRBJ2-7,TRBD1,CASSQEKGQGAGEQYF,TGCGCCAGCAGCCAAGAAAAGGGACAGGGGGCTGGCGAGCAGTACTTC
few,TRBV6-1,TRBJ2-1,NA,CASSEVGGDPYNEQFF,TGTGCCAGCAGTGAAGTAGGGGGGGACCCCTACAATGAGCAGTTCTTC
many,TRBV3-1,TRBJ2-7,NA,CASSQGADEQYF,TGTGCCAGCAGCCAAGGCGCGGACGAGCAGTACTTC
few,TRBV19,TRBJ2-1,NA,CASSIDRDNEQFF,TGTGCCAGTAGTATAGATCGGGACAATGAGCAGTTCTTC
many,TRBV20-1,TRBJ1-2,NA,CSARIRGGYTF,TGCAGTGCTAGAATCAGGGGTGGCTACACCTTC
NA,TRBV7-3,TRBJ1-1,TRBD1,CASSLAPGQGGGTEAFF,TGTGCCAGCAGCTTAGCCCCGGGACAGGGGGGTGGCACTGAAGCTTTCTTT
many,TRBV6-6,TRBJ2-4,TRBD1,CASSYGHDRGDIQYF,TGTGCCAGCAGTTACGGCCATGACAGGGGGGACATTCAGTACTTC
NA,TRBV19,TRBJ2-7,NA,CASAERGYEQYF,TGTGCCAGCGCGGAGAGGGGGTACGAGCAGTACTTC
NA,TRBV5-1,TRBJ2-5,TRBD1,CASSLRDRGRETQYF,TGCGCCAGCAGCCTCCGGGACAGGGGGCGAGAGACCCAGTACTTC
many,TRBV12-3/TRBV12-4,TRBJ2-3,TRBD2,CASSSGLAGHTQYF,TGTGCCAGCAGTTCGGGACTAGCGGGACATACGCAGTATTTT
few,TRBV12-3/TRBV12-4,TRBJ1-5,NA,CASSTLPGPTQPQHF,TGTGCCAGCAGTACCCTACCGGGCCCAACTCAGCCCCAGCATTTT
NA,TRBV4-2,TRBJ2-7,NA,CASSPQGRDRYEQYF,TGTGCCAGCAGCCCTCAGGGGAGGGATAGGTACGAGCAGTACTTC
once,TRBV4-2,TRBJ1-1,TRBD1,CASSPGTGLTEAFF,TGTGCCAGCAGCCCAGGGACAGGGTTGACCGAAGCTTTCTTT
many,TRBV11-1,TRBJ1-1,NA,CASSPSQWNTEAFF,TGTGCCAGCAGCCCCTCGCAGTGGAACACTGAAGCTTTCTTT